This T cell receptor (beta chain) comes out of a study of blood T cell repertoires in COVID-19. The assay was immunoSEQ multiplex PCR, and TCRdb's table has in-frame clones only and misses some. The repertoire holds approximately 210,000 clones, with about 88% as singletons. This CDR3 comprises 14 residues. Trimming pared 2 bases from V and 7 bases from J, leaving 14 bases between. Germline loops: CDR1 SGHTA, CDR2 FQGNSA. The clonotype was recovered from a woman aged 40 to 55 with acute or convalescent COVID-19. The chain carries TRBV7-2 and TRBJ1-2; TRBD1 is a possible D gene (5 bases). The sample consisted of peripheral blood. CDR3 nucleotide sequence: TGTGCCAGCAGCTTACTAAAAGGGGACTTTGGCTACACCTTC. This translates into CASSLLKGDFGYTF.